The present T cell receptor (beta chain) was sequenced within a study of CD8 T cells in Susac syndrome. Of note for this clonotype: What it binds is not known.

RNA was extracted with the RNeasy kit, and a quantity of 0.5 to 1 ug was reverse transcribed using random hexamers. Multiplex immunoSEQ PCR targeted 54 Vbeta and 13 Jbeta TCR beta segments. TCRdb reanalysed the immunoSEQ multiplex PCR reads using MiXCR and keeps one entry per CDR3 protein. The sample shows about 250,000 distinct CDR3 sequences, about 93% of them seen only once. Study-wide results and caveats: A relatively small number of individuals underwent TCR sequencing and HLA analysis.

Isolation of CD8+ and CD4+ T cells was performed negatively, whereas enrichment of TEMRA cells was done by FACS. The clonotype comes from a human donor with multiple sclerosis. Source material: CD4+ T cells from PBMCs.

The CDR3 region is CASSFSGTSTHNEQFF. In nucleotides, the CDR3 is TGTGCCAGCAGCTTCTCCGGGACTAGTACACACAATGAGCAGTTCTTC. The chain uses TRBV11-3 and TRBJ2-1, with TRBD2 identical over 8 bases. Trimming cost V 3 bases and J 5 bases; bases outside gene matches: 9. The CDR3 has 16 amino acids. Germline V gene sequence: CDR1 SGHNT, CDR2 YENEEA.